This TCR beta chain originates from a study of liver allograft versus peripheral blood T cells. Overall study: Comparative analysis was performed on T cell receptor repertoires from transplanted livers and from recipients' peripheral blood.

TCRdb passed the reads through MiXCR, listing each CDR3 protein once. The sample consists of around 17,000 distinct CDR3 sequences, around 21% of them appearing once. Looked up from germline, CDR1 is MNHEY and CDR2 is SMNVEV (reference sequence). This CDR3 region has 16 residues. Trimming removed 11 bases from V and 4 bases from J, with 25 bases in between. The sequence was obtained from a human patient who had a liver transplant. The graft donor may have contributed some T cells. This rearrangement joins TRBV27 to TRBJ2-3, with D unresolved. The CDR3 nucleotides are TGTGCCGCTGCCCCTCTCCAATACTCTACGGCAGATACGCAGTATTTT. It specifies CAAAPLQYSTADTQYF.